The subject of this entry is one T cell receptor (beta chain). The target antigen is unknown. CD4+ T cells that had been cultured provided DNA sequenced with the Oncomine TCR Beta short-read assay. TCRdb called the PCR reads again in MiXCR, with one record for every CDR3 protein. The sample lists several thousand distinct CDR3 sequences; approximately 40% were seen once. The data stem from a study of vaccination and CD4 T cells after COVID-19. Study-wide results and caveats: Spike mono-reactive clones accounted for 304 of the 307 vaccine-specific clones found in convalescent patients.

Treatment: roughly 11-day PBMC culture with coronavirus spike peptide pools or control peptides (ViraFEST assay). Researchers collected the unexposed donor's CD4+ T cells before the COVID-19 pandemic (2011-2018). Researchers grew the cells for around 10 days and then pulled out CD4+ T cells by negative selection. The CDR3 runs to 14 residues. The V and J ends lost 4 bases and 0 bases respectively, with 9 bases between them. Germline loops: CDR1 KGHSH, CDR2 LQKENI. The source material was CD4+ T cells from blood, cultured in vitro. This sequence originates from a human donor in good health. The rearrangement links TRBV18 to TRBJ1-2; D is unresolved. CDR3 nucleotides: TGTGCCAGCTCACAGGCCTTAACTAACTATGGCTACACCTTC. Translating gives CASSQALTNYGYTF.